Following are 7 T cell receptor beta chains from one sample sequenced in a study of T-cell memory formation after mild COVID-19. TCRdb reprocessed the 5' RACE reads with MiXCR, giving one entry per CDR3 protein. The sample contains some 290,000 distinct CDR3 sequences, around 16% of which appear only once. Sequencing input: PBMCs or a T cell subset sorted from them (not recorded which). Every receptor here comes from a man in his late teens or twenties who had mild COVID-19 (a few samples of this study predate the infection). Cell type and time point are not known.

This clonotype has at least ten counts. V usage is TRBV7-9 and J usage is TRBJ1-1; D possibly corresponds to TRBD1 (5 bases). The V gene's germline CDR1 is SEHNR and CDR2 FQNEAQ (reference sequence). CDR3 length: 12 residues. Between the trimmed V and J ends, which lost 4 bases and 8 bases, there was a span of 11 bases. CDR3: CASSSGWTEAFF. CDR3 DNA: TGTGCCAGCAGCTCAGGTTGGACAGAAGCTTTCTTT.

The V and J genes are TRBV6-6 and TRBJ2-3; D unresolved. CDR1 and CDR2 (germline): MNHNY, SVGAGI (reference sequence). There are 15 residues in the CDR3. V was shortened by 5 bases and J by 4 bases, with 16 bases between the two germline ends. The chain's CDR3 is CASSATHSQADTQYF. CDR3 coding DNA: TGTGCCAGCAGTGCCACCCATAGTCAGGCAGATACGCAGTATTTT.

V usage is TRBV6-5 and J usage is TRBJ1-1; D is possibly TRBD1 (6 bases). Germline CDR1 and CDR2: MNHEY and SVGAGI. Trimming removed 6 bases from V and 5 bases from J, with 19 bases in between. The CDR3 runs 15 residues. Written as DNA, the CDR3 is TGTGCCAGCAGACCTCGAGGGGGGGCGCAGACTGAAGCTTTCTTT. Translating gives CASRPRGGAQTEAFF.

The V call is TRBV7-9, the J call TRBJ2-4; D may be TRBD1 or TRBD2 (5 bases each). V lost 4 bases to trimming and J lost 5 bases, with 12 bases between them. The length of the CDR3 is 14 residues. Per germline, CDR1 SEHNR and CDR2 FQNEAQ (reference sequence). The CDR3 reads CASSSTVGENIQYF. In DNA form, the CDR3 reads TGTGCCAGCAGCTCGACAGTGGGGGAAAACATTCAGTACTTC.

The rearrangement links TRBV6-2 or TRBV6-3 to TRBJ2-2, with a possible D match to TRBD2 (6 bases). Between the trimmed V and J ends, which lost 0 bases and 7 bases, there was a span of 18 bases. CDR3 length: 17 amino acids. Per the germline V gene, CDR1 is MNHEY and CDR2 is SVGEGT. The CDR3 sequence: CASSYSPGPSVGGELFF. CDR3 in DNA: TGTGCCAGCAGTTACTCCCCGGGACCTAGCGTTGGCGGGGAGCTGTTTTTT.

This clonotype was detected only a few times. As DNA, the CDR3 is TGCAGCGTTAGACAGAGCGGTACCGGGGAGCTGTTTTTT. It specifies CSVRQSGTGELFF. This rearrangement joins TRBV29-1 to TRBJ2-2, with D tentatively TRBD1 or TRBD2 (5 bases each). The V end lost 5 bases, the J end lost 5 bases, and 12 bases lay between the germline ends. The CDR3 is 13 residues long. Germline V gives CDR1 SQVTM, CDR2 ANQGSEA.

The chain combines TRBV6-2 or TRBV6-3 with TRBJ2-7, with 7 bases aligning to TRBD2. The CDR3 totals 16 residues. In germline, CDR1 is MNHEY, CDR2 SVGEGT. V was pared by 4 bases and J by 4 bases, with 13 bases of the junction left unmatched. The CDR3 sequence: CASSSLRRLALYEQYV. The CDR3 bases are TGTGCCAGCAGTTCACTGCGTCGACTAGCCCTTTACGAGCAGTACGTC.